This TCR beta chain was documented in a study of shared clonotypes between healthy human individuals. The wider study: The donor pool was made up of a couple of women and three men aged 18 to 49. Findings of the study overall: When naive CD4 clonotypes were compared across a few donors, around 5% were shared.

Points on this clone: Its antigen is currently unknown.

Clones were sequenced by immunoSEQ multiplex PCR, and TCRdb holds only the in-frame ones, with some missing. The table has fewer than 3 million clones, under 95% seen once. CDR1 MDHEN and CDR2 SYDVKM come from the germline V gene. This CDR3 spans 15 amino acids. V was clipped by 2 bases and J by 8 bases, with 16 bases between them. Sample: naive CD4+ T cells from PBMCs. Subset indicated: CD45RA+ positively selected. This sequence originates from a man younger than 30 in good health. Some clones in this sample may be carry-over from other donors' samples. The chain links TRBV28 to TRBJ1-5; no clear D gene. CDR3 DNA sequence: TGTGCCAGCAGTTTACCTTTTCGGTTGATGGAGCCCCAGCATTTT. Translated: CASSLPFRLMEPQHF.